What follows are 16 T cell receptor beta chains derived from one specimen sequenced in a study of hypomethylating agent response in myelodysplastic syndrome. Some clones are missing from TCRdb's copy, which holds only in-frame ones; the method was immunoSEQ multiplex PCR. Of about 960 clones listed, 80% to 85% are singletons. This material consisted of bone marrow, taken before or after starting hypomethylating agent treatment for myelodysplastic syndrome (not recorded which). Source of these receptors: a human donor with myelodysplastic syndrome.

This clone has a handful of counts. CDR3 region: CASSQPSNTEAFF. The CDR3 DNA reads TGTGCCAGCAGCCAGCCCTCGAACACTGAAGCTTTCTTT. The chain combines TRBV11-2 with TRBJ1-1; no reliable D call. This CDR3 comprises 13 residues. Trimming cost V 5 bases and J 1 base, with 8 bases left between them. Looked up from germline, CDR1 is SGHAT and CDR2 is FQNNGV.

The V and J genes are TRBV2 and TRBJ1-6, with TRBD1 matching over 7 bases. CDR1 is SNHLY and CDR2 is FYNNEI in the germline V gene. CDR3 length: 15 residues. The ends lost 4 bases at V and 8 bases at J; junction bases unmatched: 8. CDR3 nucleotide sequence: TGTGCCAGCAGTGCGACGACAGGGAGAGATTCACCCCTCCACTTT. It codes for CASSATTGRDSPLHF.

This clone appeared a single time. This sequence joins TRBV6-5 and TRBJ1-1, with a tentative D call TRBD1 (5 bases). V lost 6 bases to trimming and J lost 1 base, with 15 bases between them. CDR1 and CDR2 (germline): MNHEY, SVGAGI. The CDR3 totals 15 residues. Here the CDR3 reads CASSRWGEGNTEAFF. The CDR3 nucleotides are TGTGCCAGCAGCCGGTGGGGGGAGGGGAACACTGAAGCTTTCTTT.

The CDR3 here is CAWRTPRGSYEQYF. CDR3 bases: TGTGCCTGGAGGACACCAAGGGGGTCCTACGAGCAGTACTTC. This chain uses TRBV30 with TRBJ2-5; D possibly corresponds to TRBD1 (6 bases). The J call may be incorrect, as the DNA end agrees better with TRBJ2-7. Germline CDR1 and CDR2: GTSNPN and SVGIG (reference sequence). This CDR3 comprises 14 residues.

This clone was seen only once. The chain uses TRBV30 and TRBJ2-7; D is possibly TRBD1 (6 bases). Trimming left V 3 bases short and J 1 base short, with 13 bases between. CDR1 GTSNPN and CDR2 SVGIG come from the germline V gene (reference sequence). This CDR3 region has 14 residues. The DNA for the CDR3 is TGTGCCTGGAGGACACCAAGGGGGTCCTACGAGCAGTACTTC. Translation gives CAWRTPRGSYEQYF.

The chain links TRBV5-5 to TRBJ2-3; 9 nucleotides align to TRBD1. The CDR3 loop spans 16 amino acids. V was pared by 3 bases and J by 3 bases, with 8 bases of the junction left unmatched. Germline-derived CDR1 and CDR2 are SGHKS and YYEKEE (reference sequence). The CDR3 DNA sequence: TGTGCCAGCAGCTCCCCTTGGACAGGGGAAACAGATACGCAGTATTTT. It codes for CASSSPWTGETDTQYF.

This clone has just one count. The chain has TRBV5-5 and TRBJ2-1; 8 bases are shared with TRBD2. Unmatched junction bases numbered 3, after V lost 4 bases and J lost 0 bases. Looked up from germline, CDR1 is SGHKS and CDR2 is YYEKEE (reference sequence). The CDR3 consists of 15 residues. Here the CDR3 reads CASSAGLASYNEQFF. The CDR3 nucleotides read TGTGCCAGCAGCGCCGGACTAGCCTCCTACAATGAGCAGTTCTTC.

This clone was found a few times. The chain couples TRBV2 to TRBJ1-1, with a weak D call TRBD1 (5 bases). This CDR3 has 16 residues. Trimming pared 5 bases from V and 1 base from J, leaving 17 bases between. Germline lookup yields CDR1 SNHLY and CDR2 FYNNEI. CDR3 nucleotide sequence: TGTGCCAGCAGTAAGACAGCCTTGAATTGGAACACTGAAGCTTTCTTT. Translating it yields CASSKTALNWNTEAFF.

The chain employs TRBV5-5 and TRBJ1-1; tentative D call: TRBD1 (6 bases). Trimming pared 8 bases from V and 6 bases from J, leaving 17 bases between. In germline, CDR1 is SGHKS, CDR2 YYEKEE (reference sequence). The CDR3 is 13 amino acids. CDR3 nucleotides: TGTGCCAGAAGCGCCAGGGGAGCGGCTGAAGCTTTCTTT. Protein: CARSARGAAEAFF.

The chain carries TRBV13 and TRBJ1-1; D gene ambiguous. This CDR3 comprises 13 residues. The V gene lost 1 base and the J gene lost 4 bases, with 7 bases spanning the gap. Germline V gene lookup returns CDR1 PRHDT and CDR2 FYEKMQ (reference sequence). CDR3: CASSLVSGTEAFF. CDR3 DNA: TGTGCCAGCAGCTTAGTTAGTGGCACTGAAGCTTTCTTT.

This chain connects TRBV27 to TRBJ2-1, with D uncertain. Germline CDR1 and CDR2: MNHEY and SMNVEV (reference sequence). The length of the CDR3 is 16 residues. V dropped 7 bases and J dropped 0 bases, with 16 bases sitting between them. DNA for the CDR3: TGTGCCAGCATGGGTGGGTCTTGGAGCTCCTACAATGAGCAGTTCTTC. The encoded protein is CASMGGSWSSYNEQFF.

This sequence joins TRBV9 and TRBJ1-3, with no clear D. Germline V lookup: CDR1 SGDLS, CDR2 YYNGEE. V lost 0 bases, J lost 0 bases, and 7 bases lay in between. This CDR3 comprises 15 residues. This chain's CDR3 is CASSVAIGSGNTIYF. The DNA for the CDR3 is TGTGCCAGCAGCGTAGCTATCGGCTCTGGAAACACCATATATTTT.

The chain combines TRBV27 with TRBJ2-7; TRBD1 is a possible D gene (5 bases). Germline lookup yields CDR1 MNHEY and CDR2 SMNVEV (reference sequence). This CDR3 region has 14 residues. V was cut by 2 bases and J by 2 bases, with 10 bases left in between. The CDR3 nucleotides are TGTGCCAGCAGTTTAACAGGCTCCACCTACGAGCAGTACTTC. Encoded protein: CASSLTGSTYEQYF.

The CDR3 DNA sequence: TGTGCCAGCAGTGAGTCGGGGACCTACGAGCAGTACTTC. It translates to CASSESGTYEQYF. The chain carries TRBV6-1 and TRBJ2-7; possible D gene TRBD2, 5 bases. Germline V lookup: CDR1 MNHNS, CDR2 SASEGT. Deletions cut 3 bases from V and 2 bases from J, with 8 bases between. This CDR3 is 13 amino acids long.

The chain carries TRBV5-5 and TRBJ1-1, with D possibly TRBD1 on 5 matching bases. This CDR3 has 15 residues. Germline CDR1 reads SGHKS; CDR2 reads YYEKEE (reference sequence). Trimming took 1 base from V and 5 from J, leaving 15 bases between them. The CDR3 nucleotides read TGTGCCAGCAGCTTGACTCAAGGGTGGGGGACTGAAGCTTTCTTT. Its protein product is CASSLTQGWGTEAFF.

This clone is hyperexpanded (1% or more) by share. The chain carries TRBV30 and TRBJ2-2; no definite D call. V shed 3 bases and J shed 4 bases, with 15 bases lying between them. The CDR3 spans 15 residues. CDR1 and CDR2 from the germline V gene are GTSNPN and SVGIG (reference sequence). The CDR3 coding sequence is TGTGCCTGGAGAAACCTCGAGCAGCTCACCGGGGAGCTGTTTTTT. This gives the protein CAWRNLEQLTGELFF.